Sequencing of this T cell receptor (beta chain) was carried out in a study of glioma-infiltrating T cells after dendritic cell vaccination. Study overall: Dendritic cell vaccine was injected intradermally three times, biweekly. General study results and limits: Higher pretreatment TIL content predicted longer progression-free time and survival.

The repertoire was sequenced with immunoSEQ multiplex PCR; TCRdb's copy has only in-frame clones and lacks some. The sample includes about 82,000 clones, approximately 90% of them seen just once. Concerning this clone itself: Antigen unknown.

V was clipped by 3 bases and J by 4 bases; unmatched bases: 6. This CDR3 contains 16 residues. Germline-derived CDR1 and CDR2 are KGHSH and LQKENI. The source is a human donor with glioblastoma. Material: blood, obtained before dendritic cell vaccination. The chain uses TRBV18 and TRBJ2-3, with 11 bases that match TRBD1. The CDR3 loop reads CASSPPGTGGADTQYF. CDR3 in DNA: TGTGCCAGCTCACCCCCCGGGACAGGGGGAGCAGATACGCAGTATTTT.